The 19 T cell receptor beta chains in this list originate from one sample, sequenced in a study of post-analysis software for immune sequencing data. Study-level results: Patients used about five TRBV segments, including TRBV5-6, TRBV5-1 and TRBV20-1, more often than controls.

Prepared libraries of TCR beta cDNA carried unique molecular identifiers. TCRdb recomputed calls from the PCR reads with MiXCR, one row per CDR3 protein. The data contain hundreds of thousands of distinct CDR3 sequences, roughly 27% of them singletons. Their recognized antigens are unknown. The sample consisted of blood. These receptors all stem from a girl between 10 and 17 years old with multiple sclerosis.

The chain recombines TRBV6-2 or TRBV6-3 with TRBJ1-5; maybe TRBD1 (5 bases). In germline, CDR1 is MNHEY, CDR2 SVGEGT. This CDR3 contains 14 residues. Trimming shortened V by 2 bases and J by 5 bases, and 10 bases separated the two germline ends. For the CDR3, the DNA is TGTGCCAGCAGTTACGCGACAGCCTATCAGCCCCAGCATTTT. Protein sequence: CASSYATAYQPQHF.

The V gene is TRBV6-5, the J gene TRBJ2-1; 10 bases fit TRBD2. This CDR3 is built from 14 residues. The V gene end was trimmed by 0 bases and the J gene end by 9 bases; junction bases not matched to a gene: 2. The germline CDR1 and CDR2 sequences are MNHEY and SVGAGI. CDR3 DNA: TGTGCCAGCAGTTACTCGCCTAGCGGGGGTGAGCAGTTCTTC. Translated, it gives CASSYSPSGGEQFF.

This clonotype showed up just a few times. The CDR3 bases are TGTGCCACCAGCAGGGGCAGGGGCGGATATGGCTACACCTTC. It specifies CATSRGRGGYGYTF. The J gene is TRBJ1-2, the V gene TRBV15; D possibly corresponds to TRBD1 (6 bases). Trimming left V 3 bases short and J 5 bases short, with 13 bases between. Looked up from germline, CDR1 is LNHNV and CDR2 is YYDKDF (reference sequence). The CDR3 consists of 14 residues.

A word on this clonotype: This may be a read error, as it is one base from a much larger clone. The genes are TRBV29-1 and TRBJ2-7; a possible D gene is TRBD1 (5 bases). Germline V gives CDR1 SQVTM, CDR2 ANQGSEA. Trimming pared 4 bases from V and 2 bases from J, leaving 9 bases between. The CDR3 totals 12 residues. CDR3 in amino acids: CSVGADTYEQYF. CDR3 coding DNA: TGCAGCGTTGGGGCGGACACCTACGAGCAGTACTTC.

The chain joins TRBV29-1 to TRBJ2-3; TRBD1 matches 7 bases. This CDR3 is built from 13 residues. Trimming at V came to 1 base and at J to 6 bases, leaving 4 bases not matched to a gene. The germline CDR1 and CDR2 sequences are SQVTM and ANQGSEA. The CDR3 reads CSVEGQGVDTQYF. In DNA form, the CDR3 reads TGCAGCGTTGAAGGACAGGGAGTGGATACGCAGTATTTT.

This clonotype was seen more than once but under ten times. The chain has TRBV5-1 and TRBJ2-3; 10 nucleotides align to TRBD2. The CDR3 is 14 residues long. Germline CDR1 is SGHRS and CDR2 is YFSETQ. V was pared by 4 bases and J by 6 bases, with 5 bases of the junction left unmatched. The CDR3, as DNA: TGCGCCAGCAGCCTACTAGCGGGGCATGATACGCAGTATTTT. Its protein product is CASSLLAGHDTQYF.

This clonotype showed up just a few times. The chain is built from TRBV7-2 and TRBJ2-2, with 7 bases lining up with TRBD1. Per germline, CDR1 SGHTA and CDR2 FQGNSA. V was pared by 6 bases and J by 7 bases, with 8 bases of the junction left unmatched. This CDR3 has 14 amino acids. In DNA form, the CDR3 reads TGTGCCAGCAGATTCAGACAGGGAGACGGGGAGCTGTTTTTT. Protein sequence: CASRFRQGDGELFF.

This chain uses TRBV3-1 with TRBJ2-7, with D possibly matching TRBD1 (6 bases). The V gene lost 4 bases and the J gene lost 5 bases, with 18 bases spanning the gap. The CDR3 consists of 15 residues. From germline, CDR1 is LGHDT and CDR2 YNNKEL (reference sequence). CDR3 residues: CASSRDGTPADEQYF. The CDR3 DNA reads TGTGCCAGCAGCCGAGACGGGACACCGGCCGACGAGCAGTACTTC.

This clonotype was recorded a few times. V usage is TRBV29-1 and J usage is TRBJ2-5; TRBD2 matches 7 bases. Germline-derived CDR1 and CDR2 are SQVTM and ANQGSEA. The V and J ends lost 8 bases and 8 bases, in that order; junction bases with no gene match: 14. The CDR3 length is 13 residues. CDR3 in DNA: TGCAGCTCCGTTGGGGGGGACGTTCGCACCCAGTACTTC. Translating gives CSSVGGDVRTQYF.

The V and J genes are TRBV6-2 or TRBV6-3 and TRBJ1-2; TRBD1 is a possible D gene (5 bases). The CDR3 contains 15 residues. In germline, CDR1 is MNHEY, CDR2 SVGEGT. Trimming shortened V by 5 bases and J by 4 bases, and 17 bases separated the two germline ends. The CDR3 nucleotides are TGTGCCAGCAGTCGTGGGCGCGACAGCCCCTATGGCTACACCTTC. Its translation: CASSRGRDSPYGYTF.

The rearrangement joins TRBV7-2 to TRBJ1-2; 7 positions match TRBD1. This CDR3 spans 14 amino acids. The trim removed 2 bases at V and 8 bases at J, leaving 8 bases unmatched. CDR1 is SGHTA, CDR2 FQGNSA, per germline. CDR3 bases: TGTGCCAGCAGCTTACCTCAGGGGGTGGGGGGCTACACCTTC. This translates into CASSLPQGVGGYTF.

V usage is TRBV6-2 or TRBV6-3 and J usage is TRBJ2-1; D may be TRBD1 (6 bases). The length of the CDR3 is 15 residues. Trimming pared 6 bases from V and 0 bases from J, leaving 12 bases between. Per germline, CDR1 MNHEY and CDR2 SVGEGT. DNA of the CDR3: TGTGCCAGCAGAAAACGAGGGGGCTCCTACAATGAGCAGTTCTTC. It is translated as CASRKRGGSYNEQFF.

This clonotype was counted a few times. The chain combines TRBV9 with TRBJ2-1; 14 nucleotides line up with TRBD2. Unmatched junction bases numbered 10, after V lost 8 bases and J lost 6 bases. Germline CDR1 is SGDLS and CDR2 is YYNGEE. The CDR3 runs 16 residues. The CDR3 is CASSQMGLAGANEQFF. CDR3 DNA sequence: TGTGCCAGTAGCCAGATGGGACTAGCGGGGGCCAATGAGCAGTTCTTC.

This clonotype was picked up a small number of times. The chain couples TRBV2 to TRBJ2-3, with 10 bases fitting TRBD1. Germline V gene sequence: CDR1 SNHLY, CDR2 FYNNEI. The V segment lost 6 bases and the J segment 3 bases; nucleotides outside the gene matches: 9. This CDR3 has 16 amino acids. The CDR3 reads CASRPGTGEKTDTQYF. DNA for the CDR3: TGTGCCAGCAGGCCCGGGACAGGGGAAAAGACAGATACGCAGTATTTT.

V is TRBV7-9 and J is TRBJ1-1, with TRBD1 matching 7 bases. The V and J ends lost 4 bases and 7 bases, in that order; junction bases with no gene match: 3. The CDR3 is 12 residues long. Per the germline V gene, CDR1 is SEHNR and CDR2 is FQNEAQ (reference sequence). In nucleotides, the CDR3 is TGTGCCAGCAGCTACGGGACAGATGAAGCTTTCTTT. This gives the protein CASSYGTDEAFF.

This clonotype occurred a few times. CDR3 coding DNA: TGTGCCATCAGCCAGGGGGACAATCAGCCCCAGCATTTT. This encodes CAISQGDNQPQHF. The chain links TRBV10-3 to TRBJ1-5; 7 bases are shared with TRBD1. The CDR3 is 13 residues long. V dropped 6 bases and J dropped 3; count of bases not matched to a gene: 2. The germline gives CDR1 ENHRY, CDR2 SYGVKD.

This chain links TRBV6-4 with TRBJ1-1; 8 bases align to TRBD1. V lost 6 bases to trimming and J lost 1 base; unmatched junction nucleotides: 7. The germline gives CDR1 MRHNA, CDR2 SNTAGT. The CDR3 is 15 amino acids. The CDR3 loop is CASSPDRVENTEAFF. DNA of the CDR3: TGTGCCAGCAGCCCGGACAGGGTCGAGAACACTGAAGCTTTCTTT.

This clonotype was seen only a few times. The chain links TRBV2 to TRBJ1-2; unclear D gene. The CDR3 length is 11 residues. V was cut by 6 bases and J by 8 bases, with 10 bases left in between. The germline gives CDR1 SNHLY, CDR2 FYNNEI. The CDR3 DNA reads TGTGCCAGCAGGGGTCCGGAGGGCTACACCTTC. As protein: CASRGPEGYTF.

The chain is built from TRBV5-1 and TRBJ2-1; tentatively, D is TRBD1 (6 bases). Trimming shortened V by 0 bases and J by 12 bases, and 16 bases separated the two germline ends. Germline-derived CDR1 and CDR2 are SGHRS and YFSETQ. The CDR3 loop spans 14 amino acids. The CDR3 bases are TGCGCCAGCAGCTTGGCCATGGGGGCAGATACGCAGTTCTTC. Translating gives CASSLAMGADTQFF.